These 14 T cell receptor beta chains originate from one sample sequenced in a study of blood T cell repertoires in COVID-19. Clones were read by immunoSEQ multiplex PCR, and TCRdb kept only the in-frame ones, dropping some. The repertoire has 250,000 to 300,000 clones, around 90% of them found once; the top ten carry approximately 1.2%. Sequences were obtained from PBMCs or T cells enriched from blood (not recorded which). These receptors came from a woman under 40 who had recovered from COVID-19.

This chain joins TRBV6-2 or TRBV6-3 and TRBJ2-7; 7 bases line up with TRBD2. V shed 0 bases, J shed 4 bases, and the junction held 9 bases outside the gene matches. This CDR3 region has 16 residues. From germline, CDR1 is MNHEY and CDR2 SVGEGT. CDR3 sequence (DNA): TGTGCCAGCAGTTACTCGAAGTCTAGCGGTGGTTACGAGCAGTACTTC. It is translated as CASSYSKSSGGYEQYF.

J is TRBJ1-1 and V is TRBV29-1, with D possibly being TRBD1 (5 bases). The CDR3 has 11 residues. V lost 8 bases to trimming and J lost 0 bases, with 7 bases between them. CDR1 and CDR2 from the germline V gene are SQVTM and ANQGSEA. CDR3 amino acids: CSRQMNTEAFF. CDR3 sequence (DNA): TGCAGCCGACAGATGAACACTGAAGCTTTCTTT.

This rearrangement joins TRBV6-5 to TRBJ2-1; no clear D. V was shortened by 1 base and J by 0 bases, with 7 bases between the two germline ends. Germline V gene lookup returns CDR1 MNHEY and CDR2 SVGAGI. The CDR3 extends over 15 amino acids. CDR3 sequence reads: CASSYFRSSYNEQFF. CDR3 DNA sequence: TGTGCCAGCAGTTACTTCCGGAGCTCCTACAATGAGCAGTTCTTC.

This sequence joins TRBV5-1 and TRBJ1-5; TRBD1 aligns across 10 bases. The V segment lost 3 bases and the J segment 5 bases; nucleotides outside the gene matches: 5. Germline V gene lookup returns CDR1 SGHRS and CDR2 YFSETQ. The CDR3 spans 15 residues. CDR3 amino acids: CASSSGQGGDQPQHF. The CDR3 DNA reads TGCGCCAGCAGCTCCGGACAGGGGGGGGATCAGCCCCAGCATTTT.

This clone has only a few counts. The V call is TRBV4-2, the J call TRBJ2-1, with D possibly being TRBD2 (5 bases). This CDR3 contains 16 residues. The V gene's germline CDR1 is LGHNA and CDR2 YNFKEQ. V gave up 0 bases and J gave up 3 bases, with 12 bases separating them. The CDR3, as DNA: TGTGCCAGCAGCCAAGATCTTGCGGGCATCTACAATGAGCAGTTCTTC. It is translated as CASSQDLAGIYNEQFF.

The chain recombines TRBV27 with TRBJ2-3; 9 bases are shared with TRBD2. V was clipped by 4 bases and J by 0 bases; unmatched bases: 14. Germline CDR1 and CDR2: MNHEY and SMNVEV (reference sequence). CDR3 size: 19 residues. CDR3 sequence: CASSSQGGRAVSSTDTQYF. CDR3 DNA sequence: TGTGCCAGCAGTTCCCAGGGCGGGAGGGCCGTATCTAGCACAGATACGCAGTATTTT.

In nucleotides, the CDR3 is TGTGCCTGGAGTTTGTTTCGGGGCTATGGCTACACCTTC. Its translation: CAWSLFRGYGYTF. The V and J genes are TRBV30 and TRBJ1-2, with D unclear. Trimming stripped 2 bases from V and 4 bases from J, with 11 bases between. Per the germline V gene, CDR1 is GTSNPN and CDR2 is SVGIG (reference sequence). CDR3 length: 13 amino acids.

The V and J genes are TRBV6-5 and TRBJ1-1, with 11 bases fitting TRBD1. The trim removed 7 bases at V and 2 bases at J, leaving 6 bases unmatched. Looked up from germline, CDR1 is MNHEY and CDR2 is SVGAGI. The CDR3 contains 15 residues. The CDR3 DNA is TGTGCCAGCAACGGACAGGGGGCGGGAAACACTGAAGCTTTCTTT. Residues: CASNGQGAGNTEAFF.

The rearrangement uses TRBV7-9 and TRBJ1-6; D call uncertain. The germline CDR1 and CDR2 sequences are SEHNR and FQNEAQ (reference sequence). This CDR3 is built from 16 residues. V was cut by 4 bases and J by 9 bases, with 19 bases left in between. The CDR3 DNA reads TGTGCCAGCAGCTACTACCCGGGGAAGGGAAGTTCACCCCTCCACTTT. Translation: CASSYYPGKGSSPLHF. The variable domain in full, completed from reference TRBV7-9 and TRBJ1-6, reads DTGVSQNPRHKITKRGQNVTFRCDPISEHNRLYWYRQTLGQGPEFLTYFQNEAQLEKSRLLSDRFSAERPKGSFSTLEIQRTEQGDSAMYLCASSYYPGKGSSPLHFGNGTRLTVT.

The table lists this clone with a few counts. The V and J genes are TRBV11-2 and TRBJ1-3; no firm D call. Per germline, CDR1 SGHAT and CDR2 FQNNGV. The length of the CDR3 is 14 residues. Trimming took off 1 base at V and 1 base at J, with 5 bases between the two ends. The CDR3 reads CASSLGISGNTIYF. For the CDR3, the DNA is TGTGCCAGCAGCTTAGGTATTTCTGGAAACACCATATATTTT.

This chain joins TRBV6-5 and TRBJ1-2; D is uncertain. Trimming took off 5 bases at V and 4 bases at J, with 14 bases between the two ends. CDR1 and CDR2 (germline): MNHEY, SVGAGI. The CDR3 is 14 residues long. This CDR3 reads CASSLRVNLYGYTF. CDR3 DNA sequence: TGTGCCAGCAGTCTACGCGTGAACCTCTATGGCTACACCTTC.

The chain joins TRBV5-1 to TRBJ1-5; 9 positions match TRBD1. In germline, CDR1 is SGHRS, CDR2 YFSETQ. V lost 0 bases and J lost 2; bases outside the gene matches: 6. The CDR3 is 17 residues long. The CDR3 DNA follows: TGCGCCAGCAGCTTGGGGACAGGGGTCTCGGGCAATCAGCCCCAGCATTTT. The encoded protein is CASSLGTGVSGNQPQHF.

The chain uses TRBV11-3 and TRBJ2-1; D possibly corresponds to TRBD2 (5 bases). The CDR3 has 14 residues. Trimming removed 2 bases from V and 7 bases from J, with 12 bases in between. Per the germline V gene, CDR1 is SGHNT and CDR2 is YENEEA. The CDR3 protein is CASSLPGIGNEQFF. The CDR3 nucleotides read TGTGCCAGCAGCTTACCGGGGATAGGAAATGAGCAGTTCTTC. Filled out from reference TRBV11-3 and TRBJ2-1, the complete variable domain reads EAGVVQSPRYKIIEKKQPVAFWCNPISGHNTLYWYLQNLGQGPELLIRYENEEAVDDSQLPKDRFSAERLKGVDSTLKIQPAELGDSAVYLCASSLPGIGNEQFFGPGTRLTVL.

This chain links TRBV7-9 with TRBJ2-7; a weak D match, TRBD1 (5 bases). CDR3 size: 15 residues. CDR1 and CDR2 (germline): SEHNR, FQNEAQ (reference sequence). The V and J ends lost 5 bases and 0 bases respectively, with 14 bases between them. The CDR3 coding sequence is TGTGCCAGCAGCCCCATAGGCAGGGCCTCCTACGAGCAGTACTTC. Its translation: CASSPIGRASYEQYF.